This T cell receptor beta chain was retrieved from a study of shared clonotypes between healthy human individuals. Each subset's genomic DNA was split evenly across several immunoSEQ plates. Produced via immunoSEQ multiplex PCR; TCRdb's table is partial and in-frame only. The sample contains about 2 million clones, around 95% of which appear only once. V was trimmed by 2 bases and J by 1 base, leaving 5 bases between them. This CDR3 spans 13 amino acids. The V gene's germline CDR1 is MDHEN and CDR2 SYDVKM. Partitioning of CD4+ cells yielded a CD45RA+ naive subset and a CD45RA-negative memory subset. The chain couples TRBV28 to TRBJ1-1; unclear D gene. The sequence was collected from a man younger than 30 in good health. Material for sequencing was naive CD4+ T cells sorted from blood. Specified subset: CD45RA+ positively selected. The CDR3 sequence: CASSLDSNTEAFF. DNA of the CDR3: TGTGCCAGCAGTTTAGATTCGAACACTGAAGCTTTCTTT.